What follows are 2 T cell receptor beta chains derived from one specimen sequenced in a study of blood T cell repertoires in COVID-19. The data were produced by immunoSEQ multiplex PCR, yet TCRdb's version contains in-frame clones alone and is incomplete. The table has 180,000 or so clones, roughly 85% seen once. The specimen sequenced was peripheral blood. These receptors all stem from a man in his 60s with acute or convalescent COVID-19.

This chain links TRBV7-9 with TRBJ2-6, with TRBD1 matching over 12 bases. The CDR3 totals 18 residues. The germline gives CDR1 SEHNR, CDR2 FQNEAQ (reference sequence). V lost 5 bases, J lost 0 bases, and 5 bases stayed unmatched. The chain's CDR3 is CASSPGQGAHSGANVLTF. CDR3 bases: TGTGCCAGCAGCCCGGGACAGGGGGCTCACTCTGGGGCCAACGTCCTGACTTTC.

This clone was detected a few times. V is TRBV3-1 (or the pseudogene TRBV3-2) and J is TRBJ2-2, with 9 nucleotides matching TRBD1. CDR3 length equals 16 residues. Germline CDR1 reads LGHDT; CDR2 reads YNNKEL (reference sequence). After removal of 5 bases from V and 6 bases from J, the junction contained 10 bases not matched to a gene. The CDR3 is CASSKRQGDGAGELFF. CDR3 nucleotide sequence: TGTGCCAGCAGCAAGCGACAGGGGGATGGAGCCGGGGAGCTGTTTTTT.